Below, 32 T cell receptor beta chains from the same sample are listed, as sequenced in a study of blood T cells in healthy people across ages. Then a second PCR, running roughly 6 to 12 cycles, was carried out with a sample-barcoded 5' primer and a J-beta primer mix. In TCRdb, the 5' RACE reads were re-called with MiXCR into one record per CDR3 protein. The sample contains approximately 900,000 distinct CDR3 sequences, about 48% of which appear only once. Source material: blood. The receptors stem from a man aged 30-40 years in good health.

The rearrangement uses TRBV13 and TRBJ2-1, with 9 bases that match TRBD2. The J segment lost 14 bases and the V segment lost 5 bases, leaving 10 bases of the junction unmatched. The CDR3 has 13 amino acids. CDR1 is PRHDT, CDR2 FYEKMQ, per germline (reference sequence). CDR3 region: CASSPQRGALEFF. The CDR3 nucleotides read TGTGCCAGCAGCCCCCAGCGGGGGGCCCTGGAGTTCTTC.

This clonotype was counted at least ten times. The rearrangement joins TRBV6-4 to TRBJ2-1; D might be TRBD2 (7 bases). This CDR3 comprises 14 residues. The V end was cut by 0 bases, the J end by 8 bases, with 11 bases between. Germline lookup yields CDR1 MRHNA and CDR2 SNTAGT. The CDR3 reads CASSDSWGGDEQFF. Here the CDR3 DNA reads TGTGCCAGCAGTGACTCCTGGGGGGGCGATGAGCAGTTCTTC.

This chain uses TRBV7-2 with TRBJ1-1; D gene ambiguous. Trimming pared 2 bases from V and 2 bases from J, leaving 6 bases between. The CDR3 sequence is 13 residues long. Germline values: CDR1 SGHTA, CDR2 FQGNSA. CDR3: CASSLLRNTEAFF. The CDR3 DNA reads TGTGCCAGCAGCTTATTACGTAACACTGAAGCTTTCTTT.

This chain uses TRBV12-3 or TRBV12-4 with TRBJ1-2, with a weak D call TRBD1 (6 bases). V lost 5 bases and J 4 bases, leaving 11 bases between the germline ends. This CDR3 has 13 residues. CDR3 nucleotide sequence: TGTGCCAGCAGTCGAGGACAGAGCTATGGCTACACCTTC. Protein sequence: CASSRGQSYGYTF.

This rearrangement joins TRBV18 to TRBJ1-2, with 8 bases lining up with TRBD1. The CDR3 is 13 residues long. With 4 bases clipped from V and 6 bases from J, the junction kept 4 bases outside the gene matches. Germline assignment: CDR1 KGHSH and CDR2 LQKENI. In DNA, the CDR3 is TGTGCCAGCTCACGGGACAGGCAGAATGGCTACACCTTC. As protein: CASSRDRQNGYTF.

This chain connects TRBV4-1 to TRBJ1-1, with 8 bases lining up with TRBD1. Germline V CDR1 and CDR2: MGHRA, YSYEKL. Trimming cost V 1 base and J 12 bases; bases outside gene matches: 4. This CDR3 is built from 12 residues. CDR3 sequence: CASSQAGGESFF. CDR3 in DNA: TGCGCCAGCAGCCAAGCAGGGGGCGAATCTTTCTTT.

The chain carries TRBV4-3 and TRBJ1-2, with 7 bases fitting TRBD1. The CDR3 sequence is 15 residues long. The V gene end was trimmed by 1 base and the J gene end by 5 bases; junction bases not matched to a gene: 7. Per germline, CDR1 LGHNA and CDR2 YSLEER. Here the CDR3 reads CASSQGRTGSYGYTF. The CDR3 region has the DNA TGCGCCAGCAGCCAAGGACGGACAGGCTCATATGGCTACACCTTC.

This clonotype was detected a few times. One base away lies a much larger clone, so this may be a sequencing read error. This sequence joins TRBV20-1 and TRBJ2-5; the D gene is possibly TRBD2 (6 bases). This CDR3 is 13 amino acids long. Germline CDR1 is DFQATT and CDR2 is SNEGSKA (reference sequence). The V and J ends lost 6 bases and 11 bases respectively, with 22 bases between them. The CDR3 region has the DNA TGCAGTGCCTCACATTGGGGGGAAAATGAGCAGTACTTC. Its translation: CSASHWGENEQYF.

This chain connects TRBV12-3 or TRBV12-4 to TRBJ1-1; 8 nucleotides agree with TRBD1. Trimming removed 1 base from V and 0 bases from J; junction bases left unmatched: 4. The CDR3 runs 16 residues. CDR3 residues: CASSLDRGMMNTEAFF. The DNA for the CDR3 is TGTGCCAGCAGTTTAGACAGGGGGATGATGAACACTGAAGCTTTCTTT.

The chain carries TRBV6-5 and TRBJ2-5; TRBD2 matches 10 bases. After removal of 5 bases from V and 7 bases from J, the junction contained 10 bases not matched to a gene. The CDR3 loop spans 15 amino acids. CDR1 is MNHEY, CDR2 SVGAGI, per germline. The CDR3 nucleotides are TGTGCCAGCAGTCCCTCGACTAGCGGGTGGGGGACCCAGTACTTC. Residues: CASSPSTSGWGTQYF.

This clonotype was detected only once. The genes are TRBV25-1 and TRBJ2-3; TRBD2 aligns across 8 bases. The CDR3 is 16 residues long. The germline CDR1 and CDR2 sequences are MGHDK and SYGVNS. Trimming took 2 bases from V and 4 from J; bases not matched to a gene: 8. CDR3 sequence (DNA): TGTGCCAGCAGTGAACCGGGACTAGTGAGGGCAGATACGCAGTATTTT. This translates into CASSEPGLVRADTQYF.

The chain has TRBV29-1 and TRBJ2-5, with D possibly matching TRBD2 (5 bases). The V end lost 0 bases, the J end lost 0 bases, and 8 bases lay between the germline ends. Germline V gene data show CDR1 as SQVTM and CDR2 as ANQGSEA. This CDR3 region has 14 residues. CDR3 region: CSVEDGMYQETQYF. Here the CDR3 DNA reads TGCAGCGTTGAAGACGGGATGTACCAAGAGACCCAGTACTTC.

CDR3 residues: CASRASISNTEAFF. CDR3 DNA: TGTGCCAGCAGGGCCAGTATCTCGAACACTGAAGCTTTCTTT. The V gene is TRBV6-1, the J gene TRBJ1-1; D gene unclear. Per the germline V gene, CDR1 is MNHNS and CDR2 is SASEGT. The CDR3 totals 14 residues. V lost 6 bases and J lost 1, with 12 bases in between.

The chain carries TRBV11-2 and TRBJ1-5; tentative D call: TRBD1 (5 bases). Looked up from germline, CDR1 is SGHAT and CDR2 is FQNNGV. This CDR3 is built from 14 residues. V was pared by 3 bases and J by 7 bases, with 13 bases between. CDR3 region: CASSLGHGGQPQHF. CDR3 in DNA: TGTGCCAGCAGCTTGGGGCACGGGGGGCAGCCCCAGCATTTT.

V and J are TRBV20-1 and TRBJ1-5, with D possibly matching TRBD1 (5 bases). Germline V gives CDR1 DFQATT, CDR2 SNEGSKA (reference sequence). The CDR3 consists of 15 residues. Trimming took off 7 bases at V and 1 base at J, with 17 bases between the two ends. CDR3 in amino acids: CSVAGLSTSNQPQHF. The CDR3 nucleotides are TGCAGTGTCGCGGGACTCTCCACCAGCAATCAGCCCCAGCATTTT.

This clonotype was counted a few times. The rearrangement joins TRBV18 to TRBJ2-7, with a weak D call TRBD1 (5 bases). This CDR3 region has 15 residues. Germline V gene lookup returns CDR1 KGHSH and CDR2 LQKENI. Trimming removed 1 base at V and 5 bases at J, with 15 bases between. CDR3 region: CASSPLQGALNEQYF. The CDR3, as DNA: TGTGCCAGCTCACCACTGCAGGGTGCCTTGAACGAGCAGTACTTC.

In DNA form, the CDR3 reads TGCAGTGCTAGAGATTATCGGGGTACTGTTGACGAGCAGTTCTTC. Amino acid sequence: CSARDYRGTVDEQFF. The V gene is TRBV20-1, the J gene TRBJ2-1; tentatively, D is TRBD2 (5 bases). CDR1 is DFQATT and CDR2 is SNEGSKA in the germline V gene (reference sequence). V was clipped by 0 bases and J by 10 bases, with 19 bases between them. CDR3 length equals 15 residues.

This clonotype was seen a handful of times. The chain uses TRBV12-3 or TRBV12-4 and TRBJ2-1, with D unclear. V was clipped by 7 bases and J by 5 bases, with 15 bases between them. The CDR3 sequence is 14 residues long. The CDR3 region has the DNA TGTGCCAGCACACCTACGGCTGGTCACAATGAGCAGTTCTTC. It specifies CASTPTAGHNEQFF.

This clonotype was counted a few times. J is TRBJ2-5 and V is TRBV6-2 or TRBV6-3; TRBD1 aligns across 9 bases. V shed 6 bases and J 2 bases; nucleotides not matched to a gene: 4. There are 14 residues in the CDR3. Per the germline V gene, CDR1 is MNHEY and CDR2 is SVGEGT. As DNA, the CDR3 is TGTGCCAGCAGGGGGACAGGGCTACAAGAGACCCAGTACTTC. The encoded protein is CASRGTGLQETQYF.

This clonotype came up a few times. For the CDR3, the DNA is TGTGCCAGCAGCCGGCGACAGGAGACTAACACCGGGGAGCTGTTTTTT. This translates into CASSRRQETNTGELFF. The chain uses TRBV11-3 and TRBJ2-2, with TRBD1 as a possible D gene (6 bases). CDR1 and CDR2 from the germline V gene are SGHNT and YENEEA. The length of the CDR3 is 16 residues. Trimming cost V 5 bases and J 2 bases, with 15 bases left between them. The variable domain in full, completed from reference TRBV11-3 and TRBJ2-2, reads EAGVVQSPRYKIIEKKQPVAFWCNPISGHNTLYWYLQNLGQGPELLIRYENEEAVDDSQLPKDRFSAERLKGVDSTLKIQPAELGDSAVYLCASSRRQETNTGELFFGEGSRLTVL.

This clonotype was detected a few times. The V call is TRBV7-2, the J call TRBJ1-5; D ambiguous. The ends were cut back, 5 bases at V and 5 bases at J, with 16 bases in the middle. The CDR3 contains 15 residues. Germline V gene data show CDR1 as SGHTA and CDR2 as FQGNSA. The CDR3 protein is CASSIYSTSDQPQHF. DNA of the CDR3: TGTGCCAGCAGCATATACAGTACATCCGATCAGCCCCAGCATTTT.

This clonotype was detected once. The chain is built from TRBV10-3 and TRBJ2-7; the D gene is possibly TRBD2 (7 bases). CDR1 is ENHRY and CDR2 is SYGVKD in the germline V gene. V shed 7 bases and J shed 0 bases, with 10 bases lying between them. The CDR3 loop spans 13 amino acids. The CDR3 sequence: CAINGGPSYEQYF. The CDR3 nucleotides are TGTGCCATCAACGGGGGGCCCTCCTACGAGCAGTACTTC.

This clonotype was counted only a few times. The chain couples TRBV20-1 to TRBJ1-5, with TRBD1 as a possible D gene (5 bases). CDR3 size: 14 residues. The V gene's germline CDR1 is DFQATT and CDR2 SNEGSKA (reference sequence). Deletions cut 1 base from V and 6 bases from J, with 13 bases between. The DNA for the CDR3 is TGCAGTGCTAGAGCCGGCAGGGTCGGTCAGCCCCAGCATTTT. Its translation: CSARAGRVGQPQHF.

Concerning this clonotype: The junction departs from the called germline gene at one end, perhaps through a read error. The V and J genes are TRBV20-1 and TRBJ2-1, with D possibly being TRBD1 or TRBD2 (6 bases each). The CDR3 consists of 14 residues. Germline V lookup: CDR1 DFQATT, CDR2 SNEGSKA (reference sequence). CDR3 region: CSARGGSAYNVQFF. The CDR3 DNA sequence: TGCAGTGCCCGAGGGGGGTCTGCCTACAATGTGCAGTTCTTC.

The rearrangement uses TRBV5-1 and TRBJ2-5; possible D gene TRBD1, 5 bases. CDR3 size: 14 residues. The germline V gene encodes CDR1 SGHRS and CDR2 YFSETQ. Trimming stripped 1 base from V and 4 bases from J, with 11 bases between. The CDR3 DNA is TGCGCCAGCAGCTTGTTGGGGCGCGTAGAGACCCAGTACTTC. As protein: CASSLLGRVETQYF.

The chain uses TRBV4-1 and TRBJ1-6, with D tentatively TRBD1 (5 bases). This CDR3 region has 15 residues. The germline gives CDR1 MGHRA, CDR2 YSYEKL. V lost 3 bases and J 6 bases, leaving 12 bases between the germline ends. The CDR3 protein is CASSQGGERNSPLHF. The DNA for the CDR3 is TGCGCCAGCAGCCAGGGGGGAGAACGTAATTCACCCCTCCACTTT.

This clonotype was detected many times. The rearrangement uses TRBV10-3 and TRBJ2-2, with 13 bases lining up with TRBD2. Looked up from germline, CDR1 is ENHRY and CDR2 is SYGVKD. J was trimmed by 5 bases and V by 3 bases; bases with no gene match: 0. The CDR3 is 15 residues long. The CDR3 loop reads CAISELAGGTGELFF. CDR3 DNA sequence: TGTGCCATCAGTGAACTAGCGGGGGGGACCGGGGAGCTGTTTTTT.

This clonotype has more than one count but fewer than ten. The chain recombines TRBV4-2 with TRBJ2-7; D is possibly TRBD2 (5 bases). There are 15 residues in the CDR3. Trimming left V 1 base short and J 2 bases short, with 12 bases between. Germline V CDR1 and CDR2: LGHNA, YNFKEQ. DNA of the CDR3: TGTGCCAGCAGCCAAGTGGGAGCCGCGACCTACGAGCAGTACTTC. Protein: CASSQVGAATYEQYF.

The gene calls are TRBV4-2 and TRBJ2-3; 8 bases align to TRBD2. This CDR3 region has 17 residues. The J segment lost 2 bases and the V segment lost 1 base, leaving 8 bases of the junction unmatched. The germline CDR1 and CDR2 sequences are LGHNA and YNFKEQ. The CDR3 spells CASSQGAGGSVTDTQYF. The CDR3 nucleotides read TGTGCCAGCAGCCAAGGGGCGGGGGGCTCGGTCACAGATACGCAGTATTTT.

The sample holds a few counts of this clonotype. Here the CDR3 reads CSASVGNTDTQYF. The CDR3 nucleotides read TGCAGTGCCAGCGTAGGTAACACAGATACGCAGTATTTT. The chain combines TRBV20-1 with TRBJ2-3; D not resolved. The CDR3 spans 13 residues. The germline gives CDR1 DFQATT, CDR2 SNEGSKA (reference sequence). Trimming removed 6 bases from V and 2 bases from J, with 12 bases in between.

This chain uses TRBV6-6 with TRBJ1-4, with D possibly matching TRBD1 (5 bases). Trimming cost V 1 base and J 6 bases, with 12 bases left between them. The CDR3 runs 15 residues. Looked up from germline, CDR1 is MNHNY and CDR2 is SVGAGI (reference sequence). The CDR3 nucleotides read TGTGCCAGCAGTTACTATGGGACTGCAGATGAAAAACTGTTTTTT. This codes for CASSYYGTADEKLFF.

The sample holds a few counts of this clonotype. The chain recombines TRBV6-1 with TRBJ2-7, with a possible D match to TRBD1 (5 bases). V lost 6 bases and J lost 0, with 15 bases in between. Germline-derived CDR1 and CDR2 are MNHNS and SASEGT. The length of the CDR3 is 15 residues. The CDR3 loop is CASSAPPGSSYEQYF. The DNA of the CDR3 is TGTGCCAGCAGCGCCCCACCAGGGTCCTCCTACGAGCAGTACTTC.